This T cell receptor (beta chain) was identified during a study of CD8 T cells in Susac syndrome. The V gene's germline CDR1 is MNHNS and CDR2 SASEGT. Trimming took 6 bases from V and 1 from J, leaving 17 bases between them. This CDR3 has 16 amino acids. Bulk CD8+ and CD4+ cells came from magnetic negative isolation; CD8+ TEMRA by FACS. Random hexamers were used to reverse transcribe roughly 0.45 to 1 ug of RNA. TCRdb itself ran the immunoSEQ multiplex PCR reads through MiXCR, one entry per CDR3 protein. Of about 110,000 distinct CDR3 sequences listed, roughly 97% were seen once; the top ten hold 0.096%.

This receptor was identified in a human donor in good health. Material for sequencing was CD4+ T cells from PBMCs. This rearrangement joins TRBV6-1 to TRBJ2-3, with unresolved D. The CDR3 bases are TGTGCCAGCAGAAAGGAGAGAGCGTTACGCACAGATACGCAGTATTTT. This gives the protein CASRKERALRTDTQYF.